This T cell receptor (beta chain) comes out of a study of CD8+CD57+ T cells in acquired aplastic anemia. The CDR3 has 12 residues. Deletions cut 3 bases from V and 3 bases from J, with 5 bases between. The germline CDR1 and CDR2 sequences are LNHDA and SQIVND (reference sequence). Patients sequenced had flow cytometry evidence of CD8+CD57+ cell expansion. Genomic DNA acted as the template from which TCR beta VDJ combination and CDR3 sequence profiling were carried out. TCRdb re-called the reads through MiXCR, storing one row per CDR3 protein. The profile shows 200,000 to 250,000 distinct CDR3 sequences, less than 75% of them singletons.

The V call is TRBV19, the J call TRBJ2-5; the D is unclear. This sequence was found in a human donor with aplastic anemia. The sequencing input was sorted CD4+, CD8+, or CD8+CD57+ T cells (not recorded which) from PBMCs. CDR3 nucleotides: TGTGCCAGTAGTATGTTAGAAGAGACCCAGTACTTC. This sequence encodes CASSMLEETQYF.